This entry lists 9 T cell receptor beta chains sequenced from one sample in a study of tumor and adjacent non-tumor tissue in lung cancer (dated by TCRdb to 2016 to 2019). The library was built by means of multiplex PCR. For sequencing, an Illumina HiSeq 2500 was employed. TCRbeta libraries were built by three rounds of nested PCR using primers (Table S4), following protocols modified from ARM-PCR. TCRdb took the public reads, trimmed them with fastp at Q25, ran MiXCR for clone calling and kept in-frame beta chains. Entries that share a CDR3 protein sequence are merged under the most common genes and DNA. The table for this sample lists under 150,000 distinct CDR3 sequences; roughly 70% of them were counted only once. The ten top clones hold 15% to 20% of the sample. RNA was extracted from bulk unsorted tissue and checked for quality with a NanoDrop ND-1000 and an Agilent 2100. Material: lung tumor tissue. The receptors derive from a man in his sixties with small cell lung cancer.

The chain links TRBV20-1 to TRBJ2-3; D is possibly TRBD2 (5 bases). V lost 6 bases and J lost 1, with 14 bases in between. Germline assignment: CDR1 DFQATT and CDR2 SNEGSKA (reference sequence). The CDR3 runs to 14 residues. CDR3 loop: CSASLTRRTDTQYF. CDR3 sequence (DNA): TGCAGTGCCAGTTTAACTAGGCGCACAGATACGCAGTATTTT.

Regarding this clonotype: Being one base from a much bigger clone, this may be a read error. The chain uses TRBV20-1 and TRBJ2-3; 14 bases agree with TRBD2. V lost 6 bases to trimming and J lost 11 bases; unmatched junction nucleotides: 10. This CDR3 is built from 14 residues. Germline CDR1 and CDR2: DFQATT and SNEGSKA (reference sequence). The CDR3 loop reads CSALGLAGGFKQYF. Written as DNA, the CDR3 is TGCAGTGCCCTAGGACTAGCGGGAGGTTTTAAGCAGTATTTT.

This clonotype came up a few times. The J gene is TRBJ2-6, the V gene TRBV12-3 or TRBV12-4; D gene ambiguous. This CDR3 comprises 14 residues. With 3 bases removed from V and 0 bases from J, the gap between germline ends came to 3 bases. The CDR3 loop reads CASSLFSGANVLTF. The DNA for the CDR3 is TGTGCCAGCAGTTTGTTCTCTGGGGCCAACGTCCTGACTTTC.

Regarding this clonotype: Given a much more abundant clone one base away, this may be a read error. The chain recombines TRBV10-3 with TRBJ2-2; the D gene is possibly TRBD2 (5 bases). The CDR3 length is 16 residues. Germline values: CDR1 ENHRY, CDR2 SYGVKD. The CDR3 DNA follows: TGTGCCATCGGTGAGTCGACTCAAGCTGGAGGCGGGGAGCTGTTTTTT. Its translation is CAIGESTQAGGGELFF.

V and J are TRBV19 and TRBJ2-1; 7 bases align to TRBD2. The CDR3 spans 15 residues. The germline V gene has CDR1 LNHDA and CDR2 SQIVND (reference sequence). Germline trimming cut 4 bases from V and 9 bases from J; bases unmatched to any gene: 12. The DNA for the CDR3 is TGTGCCAGTAGTACTCCCCTAGCGGCGGAGGGTGAGCAGTTCTTC. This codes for CASSTPLAAEGEQFF.

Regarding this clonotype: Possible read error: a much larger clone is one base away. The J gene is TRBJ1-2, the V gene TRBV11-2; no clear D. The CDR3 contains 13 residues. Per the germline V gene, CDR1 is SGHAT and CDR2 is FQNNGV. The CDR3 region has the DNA TGTGCCAGCAGCCCTGGGGTCTTCTATGGCTACATCTTC. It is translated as CASSPGVFYGYIF.

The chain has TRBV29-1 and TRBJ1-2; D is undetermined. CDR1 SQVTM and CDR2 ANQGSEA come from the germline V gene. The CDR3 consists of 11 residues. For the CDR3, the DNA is TGCATCGGGTGGGCCTGCCTGGGCTACACCTTC. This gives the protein CIGWACLGYTF.

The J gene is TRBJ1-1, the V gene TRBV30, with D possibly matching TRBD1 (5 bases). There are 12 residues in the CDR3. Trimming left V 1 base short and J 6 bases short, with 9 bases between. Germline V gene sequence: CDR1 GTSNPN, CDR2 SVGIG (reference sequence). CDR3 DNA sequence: TGTGCCTGGAGTGCCCGGGGGTCTGAAGCTTTCTTT. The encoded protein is CAWSARGSEAFF.

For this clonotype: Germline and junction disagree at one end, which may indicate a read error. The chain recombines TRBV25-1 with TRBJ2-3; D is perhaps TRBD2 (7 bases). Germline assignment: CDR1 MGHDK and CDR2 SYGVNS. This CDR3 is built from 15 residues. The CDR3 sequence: CASSARGARTDTQYF. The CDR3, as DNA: TGTGCAAGCAGTGCTCGGGGGGCGAGGACAGATACGCAGTATTTT.